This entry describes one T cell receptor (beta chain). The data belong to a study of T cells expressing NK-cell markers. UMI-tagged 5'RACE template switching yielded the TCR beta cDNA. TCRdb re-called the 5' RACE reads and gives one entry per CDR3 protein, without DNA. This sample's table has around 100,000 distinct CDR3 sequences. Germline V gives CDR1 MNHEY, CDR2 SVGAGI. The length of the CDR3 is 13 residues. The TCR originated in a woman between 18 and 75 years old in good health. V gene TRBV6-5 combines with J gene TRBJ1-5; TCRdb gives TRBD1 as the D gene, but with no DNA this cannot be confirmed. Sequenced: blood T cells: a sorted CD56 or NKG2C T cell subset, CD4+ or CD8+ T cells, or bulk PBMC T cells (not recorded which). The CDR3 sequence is CASSYGTGQPQHF.